The clone carrying this TCR beta chain has only a few counts. This record comes from a study of control samples from healthy donors and cancer patients. Germline loops: CDR1 SGHNT, CDR2 YYREEE (reference sequence). V was pared by 3 bases and J by 4 bases, with 14 bases between. CDR3 length: 16 amino acids. Some clones are missing from TCRdb's copy, which holds only in-frame ones; the method was immunoSEQ multiplex PCR. The sample has around 51,000 clones; 80% are singletons. The sequenced sample consisted of blood. This sequence originates from a man aged 65-85 years in good health. This chain links TRBV5-4 with TRBJ1-6, with a tentative D call TRBD1 (5 bases). The chain's CDR3 is CASSSAGQGYNSPLHF. For the CDR3, the DNA is TGTGCCAGCAGCTCTGCCGGGCAGGGATATAATTCACCCCTCCACTTT.